Described below is a single T cell receptor (beta chain) sequence and its context. The data are from a study of control samples from healthy donors and cancer patients. V lost 4 bases, J lost 8 bases, and 20 bases stayed unmatched. CDR1 PRHDT and CDR2 FYEKMQ come from the germline V gene (reference sequence). The CDR3 loop spans 18 amino acids. The assay was immunoSEQ multiplex PCR, and TCRdb's table has in-frame clones only and misses some. The table has some 96,000 clones, 80% to 95% seen once. The chain joins TRBV13 to TRBJ1-2, with 9 bases lining up with TRBD1. The sequenced material came from blood. The clonotype comes from a man aged 18-30 years in good health. The CDR3 loop reads CASSSRGNVKQGAGGYTF. The CDR3 nucleotides are TGTGCCAGCAGCTCCCGGGGGAACGTGAAACAGGGGGCTGGGGGCTACACCTTC.